These T cell receptor beta chains were read from a single sample in a study of graft-versus-host responses after intestinal transplantation. Repertoires were generated with immunoSEQ multiplex PCR, while TCRdb's copy carries only in-frame clones and drops some. The sample lists more than 65,000 clones, 85% to 95% occurring once. These receptors lack a known antigen. The specimen was unstimulated CD8+ T cells sorted from spleen or lymph node cells, collected before transplant. The origin of the receptors is a human donor who was the organ donor for an intestinal transplant. Both conserved end residues are part of each CDR3. Each record gives: D gene, clone size, V gene, J gene, CDR3 DNA, CDR3 protein. A D gene is named only where the DNA matches it firmly. Where a row states a size, it is once, few, many or the class of an expanded clone; other rows omit it.

d_gene: -; abundance: -; v_gene: TRBV30; j_gene: TRBJ2-1; CDR3nt: TGTGCCTGGGACGGGTACAATGAGCAGTTCTTC; CDR3aa: CAWDGYNEQFF
d_gene: TRBD2; abundance: -; v_gene: TRBV7-6; j_gene: TRBJ2-3; CDR3nt: TGTGCCAGCAGCTTAGAGCGGGGGCGCACAGATACGCAGTATTTT; CDR3aa: CASSLERGRTDTQYF
d_gene: -; abundance: -; v_gene: TRBV7-9; j_gene: TRBJ2-1; CDR3nt: TGTGCCAGCAGCTTAGTTCTGGGGGCGAATGAGCAGTTCTTC; CDR3aa: CASSLVLGANEQFF
d_gene: -; abundance: -; v_gene: TRBV4-1; j_gene: TRBJ1-1; CDR3nt: TGCGCCAGCAGCCAAGATTCGGCAGGGATTAACACTGAAGCTTTCTTT; CDR3aa: CASSQDSAGINTEAFF
d_gene: TRBD2; abundance: -; v_gene: TRBV2; j_gene: TRBJ2-7; CDR3nt: TGTGCCAGCAGTGAGGGACTAGCGGACGAGCAGTACTTC; CDR3aa: CASSEGLADEQYF
d_gene: TRBD1; abundance: -; v_gene: TRBV19; j_gene: TRBJ2-7; CDR3nt: TGTGCCAGTAGTTGGGGACAGGGTTTGGACGAGCAGTACTTC; CDR3aa: CASSWGQGLDEQYF
d_gene: TRBD2; abundance: -; v_gene: TRBV27; j_gene: TRBJ2-7; CDR3nt: TGTGCCAGCAGTTTTAGCGGGGGGATATACGAGCAGTACTTC; CDR3aa: CASSFSGGIYEQYF
d_gene: -; abundance: -; v_gene: TRBV9; j_gene: TRBJ2-5; CDR3nt: TGTGCCAGCAGCGTAGAGGTCGCTGGGGGGGCGACCCAGTACTTC; CDR3aa: CASSVEVAGGATQYF
d_gene: -; abundance: -; v_gene: TRBV6-4; j_gene: TRBJ2-3; CDR3nt: TGTGCCAGCAGTGATATTGCCGGGAGCACAGATACGCAGTATTTT; CDR3aa: CASSDIAGSTDTQYF
d_gene: -; abundance: -; v_gene: TRBV11-2; j_gene: TRBJ2-5; CDR3nt: TGTGCCAGCAGCCCCGCGGAGACCCAGTACTTC; CDR3aa: CASSPAETQYF
d_gene: -; abundance: -; v_gene: TRBV27; j_gene: TRBJ2-7; CDR3nt: TGTGCCAGCAGGAAAGAGCTGGGCAACGAGCAGTACTTC; CDR3aa: CASRKELGNEQYF
d_gene: -; abundance: -; v_gene: TRBV28; j_gene: TRBJ2-1; CDR3nt: TGTGCCAGCAGTCAACCGGGACTGGTAAAGACCTACAATGAGCAGTTCTTC; CDR3aa: CASSQPGLVKTYNEQFF
d_gene: -; abundance: -; v_gene: TRBV4-1; j_gene: TRBJ2-3; CDR3nt: TGCGCCAGCAGCCAATACCGGGTCCTAGGAATAGATACGCAGTATTTT; CDR3aa: CASSQYRVLGIDTQYF
d_gene: -; abundance: -; v_gene: TRBV13; j_gene: TRBJ2-3; CDR3nt: TGTGCCAGCAGCTTGGGGGGGCAATCTTACGATACGCAGTATTTT; CDR3aa: CASSLGGQSYDTQYF
d_gene: TRBD2; abundance: -; v_gene: TRBV18; j_gene: TRBJ2-7; CDR3nt: TGTGCCAGCTCACCCACCCTAGCGGGGGATTACTACGAGCAGTACTTC; CDR3aa: CASSPTLAGDYYEQYF
d_gene: TRBD2; abundance: -; v_gene: TRBV27; j_gene: TRBJ2-2; CDR3nt: TGTGCCAGCATAACCGGGACTAGTGCCACCGGGGAGCTGTTTTTT; CDR3aa: CASITGTSATGELFF
d_gene: TRBD2; abundance: -; v_gene: TRBV25-1; j_gene: TRBJ2-7; CDR3nt: TGTGCCAGCAGTCCAAACCCTAAGGGAGGGAACGAGCAGTACTTC; CDR3aa: CASSPNPKGGNEQYF
d_gene: -; abundance: -; v_gene: TRBV6-6; j_gene: TRBJ2-3; CDR3nt: TGTGCCAGCAGTTACATAACTAGCACAGATACGCAGTATTTT; CDR3aa: CASSYITSTDTQYF
d_gene: -; abundance: -; v_gene: TRBV2; j_gene: TRBJ1-2; CDR3nt: TGTGCCAGCAGACTCTTAGACTATGGCTACACCTTC; CDR3aa: CASRLLDYGYTF
d_gene: TRBD1; abundance: -; v_gene: TRBV7-9; j_gene: TRBJ1-5; CDR3nt: TGTGCCAGCAGCTTAGCTTCGGGCCCCTGGACAGGGGACAATCAGCCCCAGCATTTT; CDR3aa: CASSLASGPWTGDNQPQHF
d_gene: -; abundance: once; v_gene: TRBV4-2; j_gene: TRBJ1-3; CDR3nt: TGTGCCAGCAGCCACCCGACTAAGGGAAACACCATATATTTT; CDR3aa: CASSHPTKGNTIYF
d_gene: -; abundance: once; v_gene: TRBV7-2; j_gene: TRBJ2-4; CDR3nt: TGTGCCAGCAGCAAACTAGGGATTCAGTACTTC; CDR3aa: CASSKLGIQYF
d_gene: TRBD2; abundance: -; v_gene: TRBV4-3; j_gene: TRBJ2-7; CDR3nt: TGCGCCAGCAGCCAAGGTCGGACTAGCGGGGGCTACGAGCAGTACTTC; CDR3aa: CASSQGRTSGGYEQYF
d_gene: -; abundance: -; v_gene: TRBV19; j_gene: TRBJ1-3; CDR3nt: TGTGCCAGTAGTATAGGTGGTGAGACTGGAAACACCATATATTTT; CDR3aa: CASSIGGETGNTIYF
d_gene: TRBD1; abundance: -; v_gene: TRBV20-1; j_gene: TRBJ1-2; CDR3nt: TGCAGTGCTAGTTTGGGACAGGACACCTTC; CDR3aa: CSASLGQDTF
d_gene: -; abundance: -; v_gene: TRBV7-6; j_gene: TRBJ1-2; CDR3nt: TGTGCCAGCAGCCCATTTGGAGGGGCCTCTGGCTACACCTTC; CDR3aa: CASSPFGGASGYTF
d_gene: TRBD2; abundance: -; v_gene: TRBV28; j_gene: TRBJ2-7; CDR3nt: TGTGCCAGCCACGCCGGGGGGTACGAGCAGTACTTC; CDR3aa: CASHAGGYEQYF
d_gene: -; abundance: -; v_gene: TRBV6-1; j_gene: TRBJ2-1; CDR3nt: TGTGCCAGCTCCCCGATCTGGAGCTCCTACAATGAGCAGTTCTTC; CDR3aa: CASSPIWSSYNEQFF
d_gene: -; abundance: -; v_gene: TRBV18; j_gene: TRBJ2-2; CDR3nt: TGTGCCAGCTCACATGAGGTGGCATCGAACACCGGGGAGCTGTTTTTT; CDR3aa: CASSHEVASNTGELFF
d_gene: TRBD2; abundance: -; v_gene: TRBV5-4; j_gene: TRBJ2-1; CDR3nt: TGTGCCAGCAGAACCGGGACTAGCGGGGGCTCTTCCTACAATGAGCAGTTCTTC; CDR3aa: CASRTGTSGGSSYNEQFF
d_gene: -; abundance: -; v_gene: TRBV7-7; j_gene: TRBJ2-2; CDR3nt: TGTGCTAGCAGCCAAGGGGTTAGCGGGGAGCTGTTTTTT; CDR3aa: CASSQGVSGELFF
d_gene: -; abundance: -; v_gene: TRBV2; j_gene: TRBJ2-7; CDR3nt: TGTGCCAGCACGGGGGGCAACGAGCAGTACTTC; CDR3aa: CASTGGNEQYF
d_gene: -; abundance: -; v_gene: TRBV27; j_gene: TRBJ2-5; CDR3nt: TGTGCCAGCAGTTTAATGGGGGACAACCTACAAGAGACCCAGTACTTC; CDR3aa: CASSLMGDNLQETQYF
d_gene: TRBD1; abundance: -; v_gene: TRBV27; j_gene: TRBJ1-1; CDR3nt: TGTGCCAGCAGTTTACAGGGGGCCACTGAAGCTTTCTTT; CDR3aa: CASSLQGATEAFF
d_gene: -; abundance: -; v_gene: TRBV7-2; j_gene: TRBJ2-5; CDR3nt: TGTGCCAGCAGCCGCGACACGAACCAAGAGACCCAGTACTTC; CDR3aa: CASSRDTNQETQYF
d_gene: -; abundance: once; v_gene: TRBV19; j_gene: TRBJ1-1; CDR3nt: TGTGCCAGTAGTATCTGGGGAGAGCACACTGAAGCTTTCTTT; CDR3aa: CASSIWGEHTEAFF
d_gene: -; abundance: -; v_gene: TRBV7-9; j_gene: TRBJ1-1; CDR3nt: TGTGCCAGCGGGTCGACAGAAGCTTTCTTT; CDR3aa: CASGSTEAFF
d_gene: TRBD2; abundance: -; v_gene: TRBV23-1; j_gene: TRBJ2-7; CDR3nt: TGCGCCAGCAGTCATTCGACCGGGACTAGTTCCGACGAGCAGTACTTC; CDR3aa: CASSHSTGTSSDEQYF
d_gene: -; abundance: once; v_gene: TRBV12-5; j_gene: TRBJ1-1; CDR3nt: TGTGCTAGTGGTTTATCCCCAGGGAACACTGAAGCTTTCTTT; CDR3aa: CASGLSPGNTEAFF
d_gene: TRBD1; abundance: -; v_gene: TRBV4-3; j_gene: TRBJ1-6; CDR3nt: TGCGCCAGCAGCCAAGATCCCCCCACAGGGGGCGGCTATTCACCCCTCCACTTT; CDR3aa: CASSQDPPTGGGYSPLHF
d_gene: -; abundance: -; v_gene: TRBV5-1; j_gene: TRBJ1-1; CDR3nt: TGCGCCAGCAGCTTGGTTTGGGCAGAAGTGGCTTTCTTT; CDR3aa: CASSLVWAEVAFF
d_gene: -; abundance: -; v_gene: TRBV2; j_gene: TRBJ1-1; CDR3nt: TGTGCCAGCAGTGGGAGGACTGAAGCTTTCTTT; CDR3aa: CASSGRTEAFF
d_gene: TRBD2; abundance: -; v_gene: TRBV4-1; j_gene: TRBJ2-3; CDR3nt: TGCGCCAGCAGAAAACTAGCGGGGGGGCCCCCAGATACGCAGTATTTT; CDR3aa: CASRKLAGGPPDTQYF